This T cell receptor (beta chain) comes out of a study of shared clonotypes between healthy human individuals. The study's findings and limits: Around 4.7% of naive CD4 clonotypes were shared across four donors. Compared with memory subsets, naive subsets generally had larger estimated richness.

The CDR3 loop spans 13 amino acids. CDR1 and CDR2 (germline): MNHEY, SVGAGI. Trimming shortened V by 0 bases and J by 6 bases, and 8 bases separated the two germline ends. Researchers divided each subset's genomic DNA evenly across several immunoSEQ plates. Each PCR replicate from the sorted subsets contained 150 to 200 ng DNA, which is 25,000 to 30,000 T cell genomes. Only in-frame clones appear in the TCRdb table, and some are missing; sequencing was by immunoSEQ multiplex PCR. The data show around 2,000,000 clones, approximately 94% seen once. CD45RO-negative CD8 cells positively selected for CCR7 made up the naive population, which excluded terminally differentiated effector memory CD45RA+ cells. Concerning this clone itself: Its specificity is not known.

The TCR was taken from a man between 18 and 35 years old in good health. The J gene is TRBJ1-2, the V gene TRBV6-5; D is undetermined. Sequenced: naive CD8+ T cells sorted from blood. CDR3 DNA sequence: TGTGCCAGCAGTTACTCGAAGTCGGATGGCTACACCTTC. Translating it yields CASSYSKSDGYTF.